A selection of T cell receptor beta chains follows, all from one sample in a study of blood T cell repertoires in COVID-19. The repertoire was sequenced with immunoSEQ multiplex PCR; TCRdb's copy has only in-frame clones and lacks some. Of 270,000 or so clones listed, approximately 84% were seen once; the top ten hold around 3.5%. The sample was PBMCs or T cells enriched from blood (not recorded which). The receptors derive from a man aged 50-59 years who had recovered from COVID-19. Both conserved end residues are part of each CDR3. Fields, in order: J gene, V gene, clone size, D gene, CDR3 DNA, CDR3 protein. A D gene is named only where the DNA matches it firmly. Size tells how often a clone was seen (once, few, many) or the class of an expanded clone, and some rows leave it out.

TRBJ2-7,TRBV6-5,.,TRBD1,TGTGCCAGCCGCCAAGACAGGGGAAGAACCTACGAGCAGTACTTC,CASRQDRGRTYEQYF
TRBJ1-5,TRBV28,.,TRBD1,TGTGCCAGCAGAGACAGGGGGAGCAATCAGCCCCAGCATTTT,CASRDRGSNQPQHF
TRBJ2-1,TRBV9,.,TRBD2,TGTGCCAGCAGCGTAGGACTAGCTCTAGATGAGCAGTTCTTC,CASSVGLALDEQFF
TRBJ1-2,TRBV27,once,TRBD1,TGTGCCAGCAGTCCAGGGACAGGGGGCGTGAAAGGTGGCTACACCTTC,CASSPGTGGVKGGYTF
TRBJ2-7,TRBV28,once,TRBD2,TGTGCCAGCAGTCCGCCGGGACTAGCGGCCTCCTACGAGCAGTACTTC,CASSPPGLAASYEQYF
TRBJ1-1,TRBV7-9,.,.,TGTGCCAGCAGCTTAGAGGGGTATGAAGCTTTCTTT,CASSLEGYEAFF
TRBJ2-3,TRBV4-3,.,.,TGCGCCAGCAGCCAAGAATCTAGCGAGGCAGATACGCAGTATTTT,CASSQESSEADTQYF
TRBJ2-5,TRBV4-2,.,TRBD2,TGTGCCAGCAGCCCAGAGGGACTAGCGGGGGTAGAGACCCAGTACTTC,CASSPEGLAGVETQYF
TRBJ2-1,TRBV28,.,TRBD2,TGTGCCAGCAGTCTCCGGGTAGCGGGGAGCAATGAGCAGTTCTTC,CASSLRVAGSNEQFF
TRBJ1-1,TRBV5-1,few,.,TGCGCCAGCAGCTTGGCCAGTATGAACACTGAAGCTTTCTTT,CASSLASMNTEAFF
TRBJ1-2,TRBV6-5,many,.,TGTGCCAGCAGGAGGACAAACAACTATGGCTACACCTTC,CASRRTNNYGYTF